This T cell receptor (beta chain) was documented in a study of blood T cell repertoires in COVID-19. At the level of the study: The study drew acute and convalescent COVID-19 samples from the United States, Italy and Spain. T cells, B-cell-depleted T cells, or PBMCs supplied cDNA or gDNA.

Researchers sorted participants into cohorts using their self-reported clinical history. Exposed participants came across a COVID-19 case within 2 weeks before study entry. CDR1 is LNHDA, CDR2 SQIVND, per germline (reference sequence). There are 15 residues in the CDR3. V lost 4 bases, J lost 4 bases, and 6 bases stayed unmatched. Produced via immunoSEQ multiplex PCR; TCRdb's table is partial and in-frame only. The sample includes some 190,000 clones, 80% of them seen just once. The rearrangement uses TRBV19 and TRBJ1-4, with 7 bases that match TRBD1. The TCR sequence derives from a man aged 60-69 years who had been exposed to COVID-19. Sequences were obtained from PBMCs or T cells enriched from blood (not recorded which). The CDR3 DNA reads TGTGCCAGTAGTACCCCCAGGGGGAATAATGAAAAACTGTTTTTT. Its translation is CASSTPRGNNEKLFF.